The next 30 T cell receptor beta chains were all read from a single sample in a study of post-analysis software for immune sequencing data. Unique molecular identifiers were present in the TCR beta cDNA libraries. TCRdb used MiXCR to reprocess the PCR reads, holding one entry per CDR3 protein. The repertoire holds 700,000 to 800,000 distinct CDR3 sequences, roughly 30% seen once, with more than 0.45% in the top ten. Antigens for these TCRs are unknown. Whole-study results and caveats: Four or five TRBV segments occurring more often in patients than controls included TRBV5-6, TRBV5-1 and TRBV20-1.

The source material was blood. The receptors shown here come from a girl under 18 with multiple sclerosis.

About this clonotype: Germline and junction disagree at one end, which may indicate a read error. This chain joins TRBV20-1 and TRBJ1-2; the D gene is possibly TRBD1 (5 bases). The CDR3 spans 16 residues. The germline CDR1 and CDR2 sequences are DFQATT and SNEGSKA (reference sequence). DNA of the CDR3: TGCAGTGCGAGAGACGCGGGACCGAGGGCTTCGGAAGGCTACACCTTC. Amino acid sequence: CSARDAGPRASEGYTF.

The chain recombines TRBV20-1 with TRBJ1-1; possible D gene TRBD1, 5 bases. Germline V lookup: CDR1 DFQATT, CDR2 SNEGSKA (reference sequence). The germline V and J ends were trimmed by 5 bases and 1 base, with 14 bases remaining between them. The CDR3 consists of 14 residues. CDR3 bases: TGCAGTGCTCCGAGACTGGGGGGGAACACTGAAGCTTTCTTT. It yields the protein CSAPRLGGNTEAFF.

This chain links TRBV4-1 with TRBJ2-3; TRBD2 matches 8 bases. The CDR3 is 18 amino acids. Trimming cost V 3 bases and J 0 bases; bases outside gene matches: 11. Germline CDR1 MGHRA, CDR2 YSYEKL. CDR3 in amino acids: CASSQRAGGQTSTDTQYF. The CDR3 coding sequence is TGCGCCAGCAGCCAGCGGGCGGGGGGACAAACTAGCACAGATACGCAGTATTTT.

This clonotype was counted only a few times. This chain links TRBV18 with TRBJ1-4; D uncertain. Germline lookup yields CDR1 KGHSH and CDR2 LQKENI. The CDR3 contains 15 residues. Trimming took off 3 bases at V and 0 bases at J, with 8 bases between the two ends. The DNA of the CDR3 is TGTGCCAGCTCACCCTCCCCCTCAACTAATGAAAAACTGTTTTTT. Translation gives CASSPSPSTNEKLFF.

This clonotype turned up a few times. The chain carries TRBV6-1 and TRBJ2-1; D is unresolved. Deletions cut 2 bases from V and 8 bases from J, with 13 bases between. The CDR3 extends over 14 amino acids. The germline gives CDR1 MNHNS, CDR2 SASEGT. The CDR3 is CASSETDPGDEQFF. Here the CDR3 DNA reads TGTGCCAGCAGTGAAACGGACCCAGGCGATGAGCAGTTCTTC.

V usage is TRBV28 and J usage is TRBJ1-6; D unresolved. Trimming pared 2 bases from V and 17 bases from J, leaving 16 bases between. CDR1 and CDR2 (germline): MDHEN, SYDVKM. This CDR3 is 13 amino acids long. CDR3 nucleotides: TGTGCCAGCAGTTTAATGGGCTCCCGAGGAATCCACTTT. Its translation is CASSLMGSRGIHF.

The chain combines TRBV10-3 with TRBJ1-5; D call uncertain. Trimming removed 2 bases at V and 7 bases at J, with 12 bases between. Germline-derived CDR1 and CDR2 are ENHRY and SYGVKD. The CDR3 loop spans 14 amino acids. For the CDR3, the DNA is TGTGCCATCAGTGAGCGACGTGATCTACAGCCCCAGCATTTT. Its protein is CAISERRDLQPQHF.

This chain's CDR3 is CAISGAETEAFF. The CDR3 coding sequence is TGTGCCATCAGTGGAGCAGAAACTGAAGCTTTCTTT. The V gene is TRBV10-3, the J gene TRBJ1-1; D is ambiguous. The CDR3 totals 12 residues. Trimming removed 4 bases from V and 5 bases from J, with 8 bases in between. Germline lookup yields CDR1 ENHRY and CDR2 SYGVKD.

In its sample, this clonotype was seen many times. The chain uses TRBV7-2 and TRBJ2-1; TRBD2 is a possible D gene (5 bases). The CDR3 spans 12 residues. The V and J ends lost 4 bases and 10 bases respectively, with 11 bases between them. CDR1 SGHTA and CDR2 FQGNSA come from the germline V gene. Written as DNA, the CDR3 is TGTGCCAGCAGCTCACTAGGGCGGGAGCAGTTCTTC. Its protein is CASSSLGREQFF.

There are a few counts of this clonotype. The chain has TRBV27 and TRBJ1-1; 7 bases line up with TRBD1. The CDR3 contains 13 residues. V shed 6 bases, J shed 11 bases, and the junction held 12 bases outside the gene matches. Per germline, CDR1 MNHEY and CDR2 SMNVEV (reference sequence). The CDR3 sequence: CASRSTGRGGAFF. As DNA, the CDR3 is TGTGCCAGCAGGTCGACAGGGAGGGGTGGGGCTTTCTTT.

This clonotype was counted between two and nine times. The chain couples TRBV6-2 or TRBV6-3 to TRBJ1-5; a weak D match, TRBD1 (5 bases). Trimming cost V 6 bases and J 4 bases, with 10 bases left between them. Germline loops: CDR1 MNHEY, CDR2 SVGEGT. The CDR3 loop spans 13 amino acids. CDR3 amino acids: CASSQDKNQPQHF. CDR3 nucleotide sequence: TGTGCCAGCAGCCAGGACAAGAATCAGCCCCAGCATTTT.

The chain links TRBV7-9 to TRBJ2-1, with 9 bases fitting TRBD2. The CDR3 has 16 amino acids. The ends lost 5 bases at V and 5 bases at J; junction bases unmatched: 10. Germline V gene lookup returns CDR1 SEHNR and CDR2 FQNEAQ (reference sequence). CDR3 coding DNA: TGTGCCAGCAGCCCCCGGTGGCTAGCGGGGCACAATGAGCAGTTCTTC. Encoded protein: CASSPRWLAGHNEQFF.

This clonotype was recorded many times. The CDR3 spells CASSLNGGAETQYF. DNA for the CDR3: TGTGCCAGCAGCTTAAACGGGGGGGCAGAGACCCAGTACTTC. This chain uses TRBV7-2 with TRBJ2-5; 8 bases agree with TRBD2. The CDR3 covers 14 residues. The V and J ends lost 2 bases and 4 bases, in that order; junction bases with no gene match: 3. The germline V gene has CDR1 SGHTA and CDR2 FQGNSA.

The chain joins TRBV7-6 to TRBJ2-1, with D unclear. In germline, CDR1 is SGHVS, CDR2 FNYEAQ. The CDR3 runs to 13 residues. Trimming removed 1 base from V and 6 bases from J, with 7 bases in between. The CDR3 coding sequence is TGTGCCAGCAGCTTAGGAGTTTGCAATGAGCAGTTCTTC. Its translation: CASSLGVCNEQFF. The full variable domain, with the rest looked up from reference TRBV7-6 and TRBJ2-1, is GAGVSQSPRYKVTKRGQDVALRCDPISGHVSLYWYRQALGQGPEFLTYFNYEAQQDKSGLPNDRFSAERPEGSISTLTIQRTEQRDSAMYRCASSLGVCNEQFFGPGTRLTVL.

The V gene is TRBV13, the J gene TRBJ1-4; 8 bases line up with TRBD1. The CDR3 totals 14 residues. V lost 7 bases, J lost 10 bases, and 11 bases stayed unmatched. CDR1 and CDR2 (germline): PRHDT, FYEKMQ (reference sequence). In DNA form, the CDR3 reads TGTGCCAGCACCCAACAGGGGGGTGAAGGAAAACTGTTTTTT. It translates to CASTQQGGEGKLFF. The variable domain in full, with the rest retrieved from reference TRBV13 and TRBJ1-4, is AAGVIQSPRHLIKEKRETATLKCYPIPRHDTVYWYQQGPGQDPQFLISFYEKMQSDKGSIPDRFSAQQFSDYHSELNMSSLELGDSALYFCASTQQGGEGKLFFGSGTQLSVL.

Details on this clonotype: A read error may account for a junction end that differs from germline. This chain links TRBV4-1 with TRBJ2-1; no reliable D call. Germline V CDR1 and CDR2: MGHRA, YSYEKL. The CDR3 runs 12 residues. The CDR3 here is CAGSGAYGEQFF. CDR3 nucleotide sequence: TGCGCCGGCAGTGGAGCTTATGGTGAGCAGTTCTTC.

This clonotype was counted between two and nine times. The J gene is TRBJ2-5, the V gene TRBV29-1, with 9 bases matching TRBD1. Trimming at V came to 5 bases and at J to 3 bases, leaving 10 bases not matched to a gene. The germline gives CDR1 SQVTM, CDR2 ANQGSEA. This CDR3 has 15 residues. CDR3 residues: CSVPGQGMVEETQYF. The CDR3 DNA follows: TGCAGCGTTCCCGGACAGGGGATGGTGGAAGAGACCCAGTACTTC.

The sample holds a few counts of this clonotype. The chain joins TRBV6-1 to TRBJ2-3; a weak D match, TRBD2 (6 bases). V lost 7 bases and J 2 bases, leaving 13 bases between the germline ends. CDR3 length: 14 residues. CDR1 is MNHNS and CDR2 is SASEGT in the germline V gene. Here the CDR3 reads CASTSGVVTDTQYF. The CDR3 nucleotides read TGTGCCAGCACGTCGGGGGTAGTCACAGATACGCAGTATTTT.

The chain employs TRBV28 and TRBJ2-7; no clear D gene. Trimming pared 8 bases from V and 1 base from J, leaving 12 bases between. The CDR3 extends over 13 amino acids. Germline V gene sequence: CDR1 MDHEN, CDR2 SYDVKM. CDR3 region: CASSYTTSYEQYF. CDR3 sequence (DNA): TGTGCCAGCTCCTACACTACATCCTACGAGCAGTACTTC.

V usage is TRBV7-9 and J usage is TRBJ1-1; D remains ambiguous. The germline V and J ends were trimmed by 5 bases and 0 bases, with 13 bases remaining between them. The CDR3 covers 15 residues. CDR1 SEHNR and CDR2 FQNEAQ come from the germline V gene (reference sequence). In DNA form, the CDR3 reads TGTGCCAGCAGCCCGGGCCTGCTCATGAACACTGAAGCTTTCTTT. Its translation: CASSPGLLMNTEAFF.

This sequence joins TRBV4-1 and TRBJ1-6; no clear D gene. The CDR3 has 16 amino acids. CDR1 is MGHRA, CDR2 YSYEKL, per germline. V was trimmed by 3 bases and J by 4 bases, leaving 13 bases between them. The CDR3 sequence: CASSQEIGTYNSPLHF. The CDR3 nucleotides are TGCGCCAGCAGCCAGGAAATAGGTACTTATAATTCACCCCTCCACTTT.

V gene TRBV2 combines with J gene TRBJ2-4; possibly TRBD2 for D (5 bases). V was pared by 3 bases and J by 0 bases, with 6 bases between. Looked up from germline, CDR1 is SNHLY and CDR2 is FYNNEI. This CDR3 contains 14 residues. In DNA form, the CDR3 reads TGTGCCAGCAGTGAGGACTTAGCCAAAAACATTCAGTACTTC. Protein sequence: CASSEDLAKNIQYF.

The CDR3 here is CASSPGGLRGLRTDTQYF. The DNA of the CDR3 is TGTGCCAGCAGCCCTGGGGGGTTGCGGGGCCTCCGCACAGATACGCAGTATTTT. The chain joins TRBV11-1 to TRBJ2-3; weak D call: TRBD2 (6 bases). The CDR3 is made up of 18 amino acids. Trimming left V 5 bases short and J 1 base short, with 22 bases between. CDR1 is SGHAT, CDR2 FQDESV, per germline (reference sequence). Together with reference TRBV11-1 and TRBJ2-3, the CDR3 gives the full variable domain: EAEVAQSPRYKITEKSQAVAFWCDPISGHATLYWYRQILGQGPELLVQFQDESVVDDSQLPKDRFSAERLKGVDSTLKIQPAELGDSAMYLCASSPGGLRGLRTDTQYFGPGTRLTVL.

The table lists this clonotype with a few counts. For the CDR3, the DNA is TGTGCCAGCAGTTACCCAGGAAACACTGAAGCTTTCTTT. Its protein is CASSYPGNTEAFF. The V gene is TRBV6-5, the J gene TRBJ1-1; unclear D gene. The germline V and J ends were trimmed by 2 bases and 2 bases, with 6 bases remaining between them. The CDR3 covers 13 residues. The germline V gene has CDR1 MNHEY and CDR2 SVGAGI.

V and J are TRBV27 and TRBJ1-2, with TRBD1 matching 10 bases. The trim removed 4 bases at V and 0 bases at J, leaving 11 bases unmatched. The CDR3 runs to 18 residues. Germline CDR1 and CDR2: MNHEY and SMNVEV (reference sequence). The chain's CDR3 is CASSSRPRDRGSNYGYTF. Here the CDR3 DNA reads TGTGCCAGCAGTTCGAGACCCCGGGACAGGGGTTCTAACTATGGCTACACCTTC.

This clonotype occurred a few times. The V gene is TRBV9, the J gene TRBJ2-2; possibly TRBD2 for D (6 bases). The CDR3 totals 13 residues. Between the trimmed V and J ends, which lost 0 bases and 7 bases, there was a span of 7 bases. Germline V CDR1 and CDR2: SGDLS, YYNGEE. DNA for the CDR3: TGTGCCAGCAGCGTAGGCGGGGTCGGGGAGCTGTTTTTT. This translates into CASSVGGVGELFF.

This clonotype was seen at least ten times. This chain links TRBV14 with TRBJ2-1, with 7 nucleotides matching TRBD2. CDR1 SGHDN and CDR2 FVKESK come from the germline V gene. V was pared by 1 base and J by 14 bases, with 8 bases of the junction left unmatched. CDR3 length: 13 amino acids. The DNA for the CDR3 is TGTGCCAGCAGCCAAGTTCGGGGGGAGGGCAAGTTCTTC. Amino acid sequence: CASSQVRGEGKFF.

This chain links TRBV4-2 with TRBJ1-5, with D possibly being TRBD1 (5 bases). CDR1 is LGHNA, CDR2 YNFKEQ, per germline. V was clipped by 0 bases and J by 2 bases, with 17 bases between them. This CDR3 is 18 amino acids long. The CDR3 DNA reads as TGTGCCAGCAGCCAAGAAGGGACGCCCTTGGGAGGCAATCAGCCCCAGCATTTT. It translates to CASSQEGTPLGGNQPQHF.

The chain couples TRBV20-1 to TRBJ2-2, with 11 bases identical to TRBD2. Germline V CDR1 and CDR2: DFQATT, SNEGSKA (reference sequence). Trimming at V came to 0 bases and at J to 6 bases, leaving 18 bases not matched to a gene. The CDR3 extends over 20 amino acids. CDR3: CSAREHLLAGEMGGAGELFF. The DNA for the CDR3 is TGCAGTGCTAGAGAACACCTACTAGCGGGAGAAATGGGGGGGGCCGGGGAGCTGTTTTTT.

This clonotype was seen more than once but under ten times. The V and J genes are TRBV9 and TRBJ1-2; no firm D call. V lost 0 bases and J lost 8, with 11 bases in between. The CDR3 is 13 residues long. Germline V gene lookup returns CDR1 SGDLS and CDR2 YYNGEE. The CDR3, as DNA: TGTGCCAGCAGCGTAGACCGGGGAAGCGGCTACACCTTC. As protein: CASSVDRGSGYTF.